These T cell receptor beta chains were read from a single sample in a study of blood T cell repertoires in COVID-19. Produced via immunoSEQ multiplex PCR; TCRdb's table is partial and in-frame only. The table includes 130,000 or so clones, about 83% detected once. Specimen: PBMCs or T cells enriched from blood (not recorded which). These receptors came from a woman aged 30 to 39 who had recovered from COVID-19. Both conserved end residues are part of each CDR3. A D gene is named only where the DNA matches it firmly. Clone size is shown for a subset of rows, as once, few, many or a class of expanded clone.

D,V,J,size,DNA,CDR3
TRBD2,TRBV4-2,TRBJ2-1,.,TGTGCCAGCAGCCAAGAGTCTACTAGCGGCCACAATGAGCAGTTCTTC,CASSQESTSGHNEQFF
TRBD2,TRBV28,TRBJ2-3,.,TGTGCCAGCAGCATCGAGGCGGGAGGCGTGATGTTGGGTACGCAGTATTTT,CASSIEAGGVMLGTQYF
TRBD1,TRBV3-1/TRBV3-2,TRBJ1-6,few,TGTGCCAGCACCGGACAGGGGGCTGTTAATTCACCCCTCCACTTT,CASTGQGAVNSPLHF
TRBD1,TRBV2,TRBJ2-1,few,TGTGCCAGCAGCGATGGGGGACAGGGTCAGTTCTTC,CASSDGGQGQFF
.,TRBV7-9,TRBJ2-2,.,TGTGCCAGCTTCTCATACCGGGACATCTGGAGCACCGGGGAGCTGTTTTTT,CASFSYRDIWSTGELFF
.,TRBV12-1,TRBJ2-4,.,TGTGCCAGCAGCTTTGGACAGGGGGGAGGCATTCAGTACTTC,CASSFGQGGGIQYF
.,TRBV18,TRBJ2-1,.,TGTGCCAGCTCACCCCACAGGGACAATGAGCAGTTCTTC,CASSPHRDNEQFF
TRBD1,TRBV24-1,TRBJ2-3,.,TGTGCCACCAGTGATTTGGGGGACAGGGCTCCAGATACGCAGTATTTT,CATSDLGDRAPDTQYF
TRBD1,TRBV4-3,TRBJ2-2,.,TGCGCCAGCAGCCTTCGACAGGGATGGACCGGGGAGCTGTTTTTT,CASSLRQGWTGELFF
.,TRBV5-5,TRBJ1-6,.,TGTGCCAGCACTACAGGGCGAAATTCACCCCTCCACTTT,CASTTGRNSPLHF
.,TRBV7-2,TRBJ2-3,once,TGTGCCAGCAGCTTGGACTATCCGGTTACGCAGTATTTT,CASSLDYPVTQYF
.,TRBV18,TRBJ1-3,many,TGTGCCAGCTCACCCGGCTCTGGAAACACCATATATTTT,CASSPGSGNTIYF
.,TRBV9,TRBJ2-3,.,TGTGCCAGCAGCGTAGAGCCCCCAGATACGCAGTATTTT,CASSVEPPDTQYF
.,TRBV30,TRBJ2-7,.,TGTGCCTACGATGGGGGGTCCACCTCCTACGAGCAGTACTTC,CAYDGGSTSYEQYF
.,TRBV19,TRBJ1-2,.,TGTGCCAGTAGCCCTCGGAACAGGGAGGGCTACACCTTC,CASSPRNREGYTF
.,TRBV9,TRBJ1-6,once,TGTGCCAGCAGCGTAGGGACAAATAATTCACCCCTCCACTTT,CASSVGTNNSPLHF
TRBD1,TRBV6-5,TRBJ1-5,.,TGTGCCAGCAGTTCTTGGGGCCAGGGGGCGAACCAGCCCCAGCATTTT,CASSSWGQGANQPQHF
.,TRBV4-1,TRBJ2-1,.,TGCGCCAGCAGCCAGCAGGGGATTCGACACAATGAGCAGTTCTTC,CASSQQGIRHNEQFF
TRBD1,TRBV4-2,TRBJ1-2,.,TGTGCCAGCAGCCAAGGGACAGGGAACTATGGCTACACCTTC,CASSQGTGNYGYTF
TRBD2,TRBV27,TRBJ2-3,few,TGTGCCAGCAGTCCGGTCGGACTAGCGGTATACACAGATACGCAGTATTTT,CASSPVGLAVYTDTQYF
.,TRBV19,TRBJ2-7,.,TGTGCCAGTAGAATGACAGGAACCTACGAGCAGTACTTC,CASRMTGTYEQYF
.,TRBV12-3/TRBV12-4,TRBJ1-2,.,TGTGCCAGCACTAAGACAAGCAACTATGGCTACACCTTC,CASTKTSNYGYTF
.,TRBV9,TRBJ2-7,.,TGTGCCAGCAGCCCTAGAGTTGGCGAGCAGTACTTC,CASSPRVGEQYF
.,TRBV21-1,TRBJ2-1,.,TGTGCCAGCAGCAAGATAAGGTTCGGCGGGAGAACCTACAATGAGCAGTTCTTC,CASSKIRFGGRTYNEQFF
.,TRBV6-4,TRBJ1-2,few,TGTGCCAGCAGTGACTCGGGGGGTCACTATGGCTACACCTTC,CASSDSGGHYGYTF
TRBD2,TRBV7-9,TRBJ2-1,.,TGTGCCAGCAACCTTAACGACCCGGGGGTAGCGGGAGCTCATGAGCAGTTCTTC,CASNLNDPGVAGAHEQFF
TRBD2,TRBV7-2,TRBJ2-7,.,TGTGCCAGCAGCTTAGATGCTAGCGGGAGAATTAAGTCCTACGAGCAGTACTTC,CASSLDASGRIKSYEQYF
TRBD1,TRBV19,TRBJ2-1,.,TGTGCCAGTAGTATTCTCGGGTCAGGACAGGGGTCGGGGAATGAGCAGTTCTTC,CASSILGSGQGSGNEQFF
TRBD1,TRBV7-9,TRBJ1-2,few,TGTGCCAGCAGCTCCCCCGGGACAGTCTTCGCTGGCTACACCTTC,CASSSPGTVFAGYTF
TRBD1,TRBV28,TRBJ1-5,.,TGTGCCAGCATAAAACAGGGGGATCAGCCCCAGCATTTT,CASIKQGDQPQHF
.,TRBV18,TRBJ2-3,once,TGTGCCAGCTCACCACCGGGGGGAGATACGCAGTATTTT,CASSPPGGDTQYF
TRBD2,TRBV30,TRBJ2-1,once,TGTGCCTGGAGTGAACCGGGACTAGCGGGATTTAACAATGAGCAGTTCTTC,CAWSEPGLAGFNNEQFF
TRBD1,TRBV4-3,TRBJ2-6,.,TGCGCCAGCAGCTCGGAACAGGGGACTGGGGCCAACGTCCTGACTTTC,CASSSEQGTGANVLTF
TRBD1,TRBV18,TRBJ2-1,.,TGTGCCAGCTCACCACGGACGGGACAGGGGTACAATGAGCAGTTCTTC,CASSPRTGQGYNEQFF
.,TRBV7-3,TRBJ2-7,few,TGTGCCAGCAGCTTTGTCCCCCTCGACGAGCAGTACTTC,CASSFVPLDEQYF
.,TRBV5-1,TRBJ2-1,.,TGCGCCAGCAGCCGACAGGATTCCTACAATGAGCAGTTCTTC,CASSRQDSYNEQFF
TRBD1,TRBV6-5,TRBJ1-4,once,TGTGCCAGCAGTCTAGGGACAGGGGGCTCTGAAAAACTGTTTTTT,CASSLGTGGSEKLFF
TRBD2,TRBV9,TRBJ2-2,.,TGTGCCAGCAGCACCGGGACTAGCGGGCCAAACACCGGGGAGCTGTTTTTT,CASSTGTSGPNTGELFF
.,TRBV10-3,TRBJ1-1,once,TGTGCCATCAGTGAGTCTGGCGGCACTGAAGCTTTCTTT,CAISESGGTEAFF
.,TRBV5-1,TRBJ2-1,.,TGCGCCAGCAGCTTGGGGGGAGGGGGATTCGATGAGCAGTTCTTC,CASSLGGGGFDEQFF
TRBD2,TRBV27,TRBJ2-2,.,TGTGCCGCCCGGCCACGGGCGGGAGGGTCCACCGGGGAGCTGTTTTTT,CAARPRAGGSTGELFF
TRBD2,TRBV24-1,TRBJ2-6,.,TGTGCCACCGGGACTAGCGGACTCAGCTCTGGGGCCAACGTCCTGACTTTC,CATGTSGLSSGANVLTF
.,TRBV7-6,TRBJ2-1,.,TGTGCCAGCAGCCCCTCCATAATAAGGGTAGGGGTCTACAATGAGCAGTTCTTC,CASSPSIIRVGVYNEQFF
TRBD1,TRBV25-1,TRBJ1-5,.,TGTGCCAGCAGTGGGGGACAGCAAGGACAGCCCCAGCATTTT,CASSGGQQGQPQHF
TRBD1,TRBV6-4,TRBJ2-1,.,TGTGCCAGCAGTGACTCGGGACAGGGGAGTGGGGATGAGCAGTTCTTC,CASSDSGQGSGDEQFF
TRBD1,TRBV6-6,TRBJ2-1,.,TGTGCCAGCAGTCCTTACAGGGGCCTGAGCTCCTACAATGAGCAGTTCTTC,CASSPYRGLSSYNEQFF
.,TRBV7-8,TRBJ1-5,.,TGTGCCAGCAGCGATGTCCGCCTTCGCACACCCCAGCATTTT,CASSDVRLRTPQHF
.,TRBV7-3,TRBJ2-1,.,TGTGCCAGCAGCTTAGAAGGGGCTGTGAGCTCCTACAATGAGCAGTTCTTC,CASSLEGAVSSYNEQFF
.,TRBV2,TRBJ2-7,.,TGTGCTAGCAGACAGACCTACGAGCAGTACTTC,CASRQTYEQYF
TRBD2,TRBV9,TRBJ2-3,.,TGTGCCAGCAGCGTAGCTTCTAGCGGGAGAGGGGGATCGCAGTATTTT,CASSVASSGRGGSQYF
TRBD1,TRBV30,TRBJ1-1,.,TGTGCCTGGAACATCCAGGGGGGAGCTTTCTTT,CAWNIQGGAFF
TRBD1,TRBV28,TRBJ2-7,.,TGTGCCAGCAGTCTAAGGACAGGGGGCACCTACGAGCAGTACTTC,CASSLRTGGTYEQYF
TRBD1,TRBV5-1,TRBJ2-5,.,TGCGCCAGCACCACGGTGGGGACAGGGGGCTTGGGAGAGACCCAGTACTTC,CASTTVGTGGLGETQYF